Reported below is one T cell receptor beta chain. This entry belongs to a study of cytomegalovirus exposure and HLA in healthy donors. Researchers ran the PCR with 60 Vbeta and 13 Jbeta primers. Clones were read by immunoSEQ multiplex PCR, and TCRdb kept only the in-frame ones, dropping some. The sample contains around 230,000 clones, over 60% of which appear only once. This CDR3 region has 13 residues. Germline V gene lookup returns CDR1 SGHKS and CDR2 YYEKEE (reference sequence). V was trimmed by 0 bases and J by 10 bases, leaving 11 bases between them. Sequenced: PBMCs. The rearrangement links TRBV5-5 to TRBJ1-5; D not certain. The clonotype was recovered from a male donor in good health and CMV-seronegative. CDR3 DNA: TGTGCCAGCAGCTTGGCCGGTTTGGTTCCCCAGCATTTT. It specifies CASSLAGLVPQHF.